Described below is a single T cell receptor beta chain sequence and its context. No antigen is known for it. At baseline, cycle 4 day 1, and cycle 7 day 1, blood was sampled. The source of the sample is a study of OX40 agonist ivuxolimab in advanced cancers. Study details: Ivuxolimab was delivered to patients intravenously every 2 weeks at doses spanning 0.01 to 10 mg/kg. Three patients got partial responses; one had hepatocellular carcinoma and two had cutaneous melanoma. General observations from the study: Certain nonresponders likewise exhibited a low normalized T-cell clonal expansion.

V dropped 5 bases and J dropped 5 bases, with 19 bases sitting between them. The CDR3 length is 16 residues. The germline gives CDR1 SSHAT, CDR2 FNYEAQ (reference sequence). Some clones are missing from TCRdb's copy, which holds only in-frame ones; the method was immunoSEQ multiplex PCR. The sample has tens of thousands of clones, 75% to 85% seen once. Sequences were derived from CD4+ or CD8+ T cells sorted from blood, sampled in a trial of the OX40 agonist ivuxolimab. The source of this sequence is an adult with an advanced solid tumor such as melanoma, head and neck, liver or kidney cancer. This chain joins TRBV7-7 and TRBJ2-1; D may match TRBD1 or TRBD2 (5 bases each). The CDR3 sequence is CASSPSMGVSNNEQFF. In DNA, the CDR3 is TGTGCCAGCAGCCCCAGCATGGGGGTCAGTAACAATGAGCAGTTCTTC.